The 11 T cell receptor beta chains listed next were all sequenced from one sample in a study of shared clonotypes between healthy human individuals. Clones were read by immunoSEQ multiplex PCR, and TCRdb kept only the in-frame ones, dropping some. The profile shows approximately 2,300,000 clones, roughly 90% of them singletons. The sequenced sample consisted of naive CD4+ T cells from PBMCs. Described subset: CD45RA+ positively selected. These receptors came from a man aged 18 to 29 in good health. Some clones in this sample may be carry-over from other donors' samples.

The CDR3 bases are TGTGCCAGCAGTCTCCGGGACAGGGGCACAGATACGCAGTATTTT. Protein product: CASSLRDRGTDTQYF. This chain joins TRBV6-5 and TRBJ2-3; TRBD1 aligns across 9 bases. The ends lost 5 bases at V and 1 base at J; junction bases unmatched: 4. Germline V gene data show CDR1 as MNHEY and CDR2 as SVGAGI. The CDR3 runs 15 residues.

The gene calls are TRBV7-3 and TRBJ1-2; TRBD1 matches 7 bases. The V gene end was trimmed by 5 bases and the J gene end by 4 bases; junction bases not matched to a gene: 7. CDR1 SGHTA and CDR2 FQGTGA come from the germline V gene. This CDR3 contains 14 residues. The CDR3 DNA reads as TGTGCCAGCAGCCTAGACAGGGCGTCCTATGGCTACACCTTC. Translating gives CASSLDRASYGYTF.

The chain employs TRBV19 and TRBJ1-1, with TRBD1 identical over 10 bases. V trimming: 5 bases; J trimming: 9 bases; junction bases outside the gene matches: 9. The germline gives CDR1 LNHDA, CDR2 SQIVND (reference sequence). The CDR3 spans 14 residues. The CDR3 DNA reads as TGTGCCAGTAGTGGCGGGACAGGGGCTTCAAAAGCTTTCTTT. Its protein product is CASSGGTGASKAFF.

This clone came up once. The chain carries TRBV7-9 and TRBJ2-7, with D unclear. Germline V gene lookup returns CDR1 SEHNR and CDR2 FQNEAQ (reference sequence). Between the trimmed V and J ends, which lost 5 bases and 0 bases, there was a span of 17 bases. The CDR3 has 16 amino acids. The CDR3 loop reads CASSLTTDARSYEQYF. In DNA form, the CDR3 reads TGTGCCAGCAGCCTAACTACGGACGCCCGCTCCTACGAGCAGTACTTC. Based on the CDR3 plus reference TRBV7-9 and TRBJ2-7, the full variable domain is DTGVSQNPRHKITKRGQNVTFRCDPISEHNRLYWYRQTLGQGPEFLTYFQNEAQLEKSRLLSDRFSAERPKGSFSTLEIQRTEQGDSAMYLCASSLTTDARSYEQYFGPGTRLTVT.

V usage is TRBV18 and J usage is TRBJ1-5; TRBD1 matches 7 bases. This CDR3 spans 16 amino acids. The V gene end was trimmed by 5 bases and the J gene end by 0 bases; junction bases not matched to a gene: 7. CDR1 is KGHSH, CDR2 LQKENI, per germline. CDR3 sequence (DNA): TGTGCCAGCTCATTGACAGGGACTCATAGCAATCAGCCCCAGCATTTT. Translation gives CASSLTGTHSNQPQHF.

Regarding this clone: The same CDR3 arises from other DNA sequences in this sample as well. This chain joins TRBV19 and TRBJ1-1; D unresolved. The CDR3 totals 13 residues. Germline CDR1 LNHDA, CDR2 SQIVND (reference sequence). The ends were cut back, 0 bases at V and 1 base at J, with 3 bases in the middle. The CDR3 sequence is CASSIDRNTEAFF. DNA of the CDR3: TGTGCCAGTAGTATAGATAGGAACACTGAAGCTTTCTTT. The variable domain in full, with the rest retrieved from reference TRBV19 and TRBJ1-1, is DGGITQSPKYLFRKEGQNVTLSCEQNLNHDAMYWYRQDPGQGLRLIYYSQIVNDFQKGDIAEGYSVSREKKESFPLTVTSAQKNPTAFYLCASSIDRNTEAFFGQGTRLTVV.

This CDR3 is CASSPPLVGGNTIYF. The CDR3 bases are TGTGCCAGCTCACCACCTTTGGTCGGGGGAAACACCATATATTTT. The chain links TRBV18 to TRBJ1-3; D gene ambiguous. The CDR3 is 15 amino acids. Between the trimmed V and J ends, which lost 0 bases and 4 bases, there was a span of 10 bases. The germline V gene has CDR1 KGHSH and CDR2 LQKENI.

With regard to this clone: The sample holds other DNA sequences that translate to the same CDR3. This chain connects TRBV2 to TRBJ2-7, with D unclear. Looked up from germline, CDR1 is SNHLY and CDR2 is FYNNEI. V dropped 4 bases and J dropped 3 bases, with 10 bases sitting between them. This CDR3 has 13 residues. The CDR3 loop reads CASSANGIYEQYF. The CDR3 coding sequence is TGTGCCAGCAGTGCTAACGGTATCTACGAGCAGTACTTC. The variable domain in full, with the rest retrieved from reference TRBV2 and TRBJ2-7, is EPEVTQTPSHQVTQMGQEVILRCVPISNHLYFYWYRQILGQKVEFLVSFYNNEISEKSEIFDDQFSVERPDGSNFTLKIRSTKLEDSAMYFCASSANGIYEQYFGPGTRLTVT.

V usage is TRBV5-1 and J usage is TRBJ2-3; 9 nucleotides line up with TRBD1. Germline CDR1 is SGHRS and CDR2 is YFSETQ. V was clipped by 3 bases and J by 3 bases; unmatched bases: 5. CDR3 size: 15 residues. The CDR3 DNA follows: TGCGCCAGCAGCTCCCGGGACAGGGAAACAGATACGCAGTATTTT. This gives the protein CASSSRDRETDTQYF.

The rearrangement links TRBV11-2 to TRBJ2-1, with D possibly called TRBD1 or TRBD2 (5 bases each). This CDR3 has 15 amino acids. In germline, CDR1 is SGHAT, CDR2 FQNNGV. Deletions cut 4 bases from V and 5 bases from J, with 15 bases between. CDR3 nucleotides: TGTGCCAGCAGCTCCCCTAGGGGACCCAACAATGAGCAGTTCTTC. Translating it yields CASSSPRGPNNEQFF. The complete variable domain, with remaining parts taken from reference TRBV11-2 and TRBJ2-1, reads EAGVAQSPRYKIIEKRQSVAFWCNPISGHATLYWYQQILGQGPKLLIQFQNNGVVDDSQLPKDRFSAERLKGVDSTLKIQPAKLEDSAVYLCASSSPRGPNNEQFFGPGTRLTVL.

The CDR3 DNA sequence: TGTGCCAGCAGTACGACAGGGTCGGCCGGGGAGCTGTTTTTT. This sequence encodes CASSTTGSAGELFF. This chain connects TRBV28 to TRBJ2-2; 7 nucleotides match TRBD1. The CDR3 runs 14 residues. The germline V gene has CDR1 MDHEN and CDR2 SYDVKM. With V trimmed by 5 bases and J by 6 bases, 6 bases remained unmatched. The full variable domain, with the rest looked up from reference TRBV28 and TRBJ2-2, is DVKVTQSSRYLVKRTGEKVFLECVQDMDHENMFWYRQDPGLGLRLIYFSYDVKMKEKGDIPEGYSVSREKKERFSLILESASTNQTSMYLCASSTTGSAGELFFGEGSRLTVL.